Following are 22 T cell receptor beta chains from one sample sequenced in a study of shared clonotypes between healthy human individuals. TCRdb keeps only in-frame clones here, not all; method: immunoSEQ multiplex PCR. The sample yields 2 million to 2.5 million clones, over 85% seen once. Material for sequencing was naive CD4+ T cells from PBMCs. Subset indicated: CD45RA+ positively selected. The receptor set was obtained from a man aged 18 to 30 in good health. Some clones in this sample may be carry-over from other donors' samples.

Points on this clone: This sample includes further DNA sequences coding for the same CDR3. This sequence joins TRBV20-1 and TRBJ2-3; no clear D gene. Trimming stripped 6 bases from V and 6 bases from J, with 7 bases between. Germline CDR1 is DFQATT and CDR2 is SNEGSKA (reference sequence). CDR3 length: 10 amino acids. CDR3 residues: CSARRDTQYF. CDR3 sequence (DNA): TGCAGTGCCCGGCGGGATACGCAGTATTTT.

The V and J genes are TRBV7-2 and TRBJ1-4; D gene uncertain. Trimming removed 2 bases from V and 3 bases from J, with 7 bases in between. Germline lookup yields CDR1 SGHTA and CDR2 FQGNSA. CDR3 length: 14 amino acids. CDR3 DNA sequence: TGTGCCAGCAGCTTAAGGACCCCTAATGAAAAACTGTTTTTT. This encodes CASSLRTPNEKLFF.

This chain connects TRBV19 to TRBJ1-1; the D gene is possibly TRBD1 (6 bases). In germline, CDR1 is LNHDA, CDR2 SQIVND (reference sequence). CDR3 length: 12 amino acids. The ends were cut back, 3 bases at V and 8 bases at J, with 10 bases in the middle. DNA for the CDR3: TGTGCCAGTAGTATTTTAGACAGGGAAGCTTTCTTT. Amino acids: CASSILDREAFF. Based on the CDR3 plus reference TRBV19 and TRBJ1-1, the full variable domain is DGGITQSPKYLFRKEGQNVTLSCEQNLNHDAMYWYRQDPGQGLRLIYYSQIVNDFQKGDIAEGYSVSREKKESFPLTVTSAQKNPTAFYLCASSILDREAFFGQGTRLTVV.

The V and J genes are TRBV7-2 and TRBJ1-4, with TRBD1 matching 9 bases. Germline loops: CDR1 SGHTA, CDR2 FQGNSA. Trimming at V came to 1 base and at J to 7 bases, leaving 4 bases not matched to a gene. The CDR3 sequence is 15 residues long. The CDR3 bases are TGTGCCAGCAGCTTAGGGACAGGGGTCGGTGAAAAACTGTTTTTT. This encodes CASSLGTGVGEKLFF.

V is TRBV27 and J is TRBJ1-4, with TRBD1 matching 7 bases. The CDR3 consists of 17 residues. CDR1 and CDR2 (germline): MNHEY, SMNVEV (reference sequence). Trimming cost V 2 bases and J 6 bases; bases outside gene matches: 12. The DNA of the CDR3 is TGTGCCAGCAGTTTACGGCCCGGACAGGTGGGAGATGAAAAACTGTTTTTT. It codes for CASSLRPGQVGDEKLFF.

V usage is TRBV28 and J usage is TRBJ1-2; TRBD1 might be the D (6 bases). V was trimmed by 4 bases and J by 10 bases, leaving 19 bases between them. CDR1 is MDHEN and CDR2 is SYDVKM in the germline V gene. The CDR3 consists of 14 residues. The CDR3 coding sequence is TGTGCCAGCAGTTCACCCGGGACAATGCCGGACTACACCTTC. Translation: CASSSPGTMPDYTF.

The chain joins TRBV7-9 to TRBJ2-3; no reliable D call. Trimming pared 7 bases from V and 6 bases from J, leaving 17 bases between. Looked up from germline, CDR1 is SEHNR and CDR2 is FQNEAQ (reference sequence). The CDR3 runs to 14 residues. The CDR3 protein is CASTQWAKEDTQYF. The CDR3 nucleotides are TGTGCCAGCACCCAATGGGCAAAGGAGGATACGCAGTATTTT.

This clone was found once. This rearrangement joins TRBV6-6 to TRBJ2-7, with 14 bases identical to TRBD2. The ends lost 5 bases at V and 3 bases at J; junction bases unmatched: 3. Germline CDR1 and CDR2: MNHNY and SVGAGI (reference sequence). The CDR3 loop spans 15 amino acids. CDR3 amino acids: CASSRTSGRRYEQYF. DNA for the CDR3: TGTGCCAGCAGTCGGACTAGCGGGAGGCGCTACGAGCAGTACTTC.

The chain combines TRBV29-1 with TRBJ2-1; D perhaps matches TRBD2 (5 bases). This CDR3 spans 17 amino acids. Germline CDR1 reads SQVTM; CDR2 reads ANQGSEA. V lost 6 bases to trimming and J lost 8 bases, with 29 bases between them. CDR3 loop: CSVAPSGNPTNIHEQFF. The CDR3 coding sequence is TGCAGCGTCGCCCCTTCCGGGAACCCAACGAACATCCATGAGCAGTTCTTC.

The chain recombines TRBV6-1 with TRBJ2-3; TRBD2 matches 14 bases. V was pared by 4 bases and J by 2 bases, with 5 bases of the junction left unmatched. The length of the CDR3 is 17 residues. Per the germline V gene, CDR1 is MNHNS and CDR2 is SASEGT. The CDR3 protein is CASSVPTSGRDTDTQYF. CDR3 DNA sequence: TGTGCCAGCAGTGTTCCGACTAGCGGGAGGGACACAGATACGCAGTATTTT.

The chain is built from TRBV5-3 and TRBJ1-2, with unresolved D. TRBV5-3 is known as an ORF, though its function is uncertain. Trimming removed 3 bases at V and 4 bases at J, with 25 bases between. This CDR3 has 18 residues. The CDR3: CARSSPTLRHTPPYGYTF. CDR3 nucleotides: TGTGCCAGAAGCTCCCCAACACTCAGACACACCCCACCCTATGGCTACACCTTC.

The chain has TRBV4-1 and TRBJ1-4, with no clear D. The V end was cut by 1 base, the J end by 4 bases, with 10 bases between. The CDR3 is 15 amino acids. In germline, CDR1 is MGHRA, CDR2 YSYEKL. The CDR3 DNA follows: TGCGCCAGCAGCCAAGGGCCACCAAATAATGAAAAACTGTTTTTT. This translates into CASSQGPPNNEKLFF.

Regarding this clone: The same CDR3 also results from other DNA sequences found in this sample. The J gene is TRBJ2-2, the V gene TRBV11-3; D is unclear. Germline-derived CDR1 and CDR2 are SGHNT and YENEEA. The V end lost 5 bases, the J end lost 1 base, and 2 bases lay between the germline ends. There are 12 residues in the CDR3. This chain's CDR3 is CASSLNTGELFF. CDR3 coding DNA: TGTGCCAGCAGCCTGAACACCGGGGAGCTGTTTTTT.

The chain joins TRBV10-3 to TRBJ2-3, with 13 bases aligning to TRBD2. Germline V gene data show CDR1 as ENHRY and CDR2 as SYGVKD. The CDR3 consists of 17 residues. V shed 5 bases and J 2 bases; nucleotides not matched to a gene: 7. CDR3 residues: CAISPPGLAGLTDTQYF. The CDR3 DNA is TGTGCCATCAGTCCTCCGGGACTAGCGGGACTCACAGATACGCAGTATTTT.

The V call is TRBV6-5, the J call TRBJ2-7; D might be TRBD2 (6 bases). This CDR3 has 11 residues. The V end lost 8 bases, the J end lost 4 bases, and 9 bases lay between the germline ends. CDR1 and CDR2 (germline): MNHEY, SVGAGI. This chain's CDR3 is CASGDWYEQYF. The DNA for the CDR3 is TGTGCCAGCGGGGACTGGTACGAGCAGTACTTC.

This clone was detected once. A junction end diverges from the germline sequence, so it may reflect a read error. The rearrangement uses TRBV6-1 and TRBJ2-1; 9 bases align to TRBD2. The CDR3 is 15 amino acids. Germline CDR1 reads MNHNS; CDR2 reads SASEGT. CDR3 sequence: CASTRTSASDNEQFF. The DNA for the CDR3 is TGTGCCAGCACCCGGACTAGCGCCTCCGACAATGAGCAGTTCTTC.

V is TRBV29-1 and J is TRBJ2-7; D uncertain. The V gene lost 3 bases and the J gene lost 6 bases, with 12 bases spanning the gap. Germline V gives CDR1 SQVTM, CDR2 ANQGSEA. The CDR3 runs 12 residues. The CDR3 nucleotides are TGCAGCGTTGATGTACACGGTGGCGAGCAGTACTTC. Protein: CSVDVHGGEQYF.

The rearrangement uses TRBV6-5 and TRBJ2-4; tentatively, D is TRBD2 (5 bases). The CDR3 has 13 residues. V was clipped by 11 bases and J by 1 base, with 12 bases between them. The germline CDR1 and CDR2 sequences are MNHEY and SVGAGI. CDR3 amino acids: CAVWERAKNIQYF. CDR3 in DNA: TGTGCCGTCTGGGAGCGGGCCAAAAACATTCAGTACTTC.

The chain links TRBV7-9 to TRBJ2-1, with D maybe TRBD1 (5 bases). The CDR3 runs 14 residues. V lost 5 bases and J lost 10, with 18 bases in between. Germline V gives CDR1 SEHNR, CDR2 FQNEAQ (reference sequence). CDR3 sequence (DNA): TGTGCCAGCAGCCCAGGGATGCCCCTTTGGGAGCAGTTCTTC. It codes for CASSPGMPLWEQFF.

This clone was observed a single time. CDR3 sequence: CASSAGTGHTEQFF. In nucleotides, the CDR3 is TGCGCCAGCAGCGCGGGGACAGGCCATACCGAGCAGTTCTTC. The gene calls are TRBV5-1 and TRBJ2-1; TRBD1 matches 8 bases. In germline, CDR1 is SGHRS, CDR2 YFSETQ. The length of the CDR3 is 14 residues. The ends lost 4 bases at V and 10 bases at J; junction bases unmatched: 10.

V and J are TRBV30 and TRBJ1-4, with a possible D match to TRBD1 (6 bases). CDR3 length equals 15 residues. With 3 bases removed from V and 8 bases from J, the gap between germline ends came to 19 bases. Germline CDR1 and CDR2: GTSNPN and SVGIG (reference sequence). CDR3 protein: CAWSEGKGGSEKLFF. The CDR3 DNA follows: TGTGCCTGGAGCGAGGGAAAAGGGGGAAGCGAAAAACTGTTTTTT.

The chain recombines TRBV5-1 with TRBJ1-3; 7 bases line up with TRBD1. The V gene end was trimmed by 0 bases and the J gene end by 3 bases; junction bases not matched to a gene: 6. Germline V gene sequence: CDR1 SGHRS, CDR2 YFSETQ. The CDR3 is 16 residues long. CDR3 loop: CASSLEATGSGNTIYF. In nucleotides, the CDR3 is TGCGCCAGCAGCTTGGAAGCGACAGGGAGTGGAAACACCATATATTTT.